Below, 27 T cell receptor beta chains from the same sample are listed, as sequenced in a study of shared clonotypes between healthy human individuals. The protocol was immunoSEQ multiplex PCR, while the TCRdb copy is restricted to in-frame clones and leaves out a portion. The sample carries hundreds of thousands of clones, around 86% recorded once. Sequenced material: memory CD8+ T cells sorted from blood. Subset in this sample: CD45RO+ cells pooled with CCR7-negative TemRA cells. Receptors originate from a man younger than 35 in good health.

The gene calls are TRBV7-8 and TRBJ2-3; D is perhaps TRBD1 or TRBD2 (6 bases each). Trimming stripped 1 base from V and 6 bases from J, with 23 bases between. The CDR3 is made up of 18 amino acids. The germline CDR1 and CDR2 sequences are SGHVS and FQNEAQ. CDR3 in DNA: TGTGCCAGCAGCTTAGACCGGGGGCCGCTAAAGCTAAGCGATACGCAGTATTTT. Translated: CASSLDRGPLKLSDTQYF.

By its share, this clone is medium-sized. The V gene is TRBV7-9, the J gene TRBJ1-1, with 7 bases that match TRBD1. The ends lost 5 bases at V and 0 bases at J; junction bases unmatched: 6. Germline-derived CDR1 and CDR2 are SEHNR and FQNEAQ (reference sequence). This CDR3 contains 15 residues. The CDR3 here is CASSDLDRLNTEAFF. CDR3 DNA: TGTGCCAGCAGCGATTTGGACAGGTTGAACACTGAAGCTTTCTTT.

As for this clone: This CDR3 is also generated by other DNA sequences in the sample. The chain couples TRBV6-5 to TRBJ1-1; no firm D call. The germline gives CDR1 MNHEY, CDR2 SVGAGI. V shed 0 bases and J shed 6 bases, with 8 bases lying between them. The CDR3 runs to 13 residues. CDR3 DNA: TGTGCCAGCAGTTACTCGTCGGTCGCTGAAGCTTTCTTT. Its protein product is CASSYSSVAEAFF.

This chain joins TRBV4-1 and TRBJ2-1, with TRBD2 identical over 7 bases. CDR3 length: 13 amino acids. Germline V gene lookup returns CDR1 MGHRA and CDR2 YSYEKL. Trimming took 7 bases from V and 4 from J; bases not matched to a gene: 4. CDR3 DNA sequence: TGCGCCAGCAAGAGCGGGGAGTACAATGAGCAGTTCTTC. Translating gives CASKSGEYNEQFF.

The chain joins TRBV11-2 to TRBJ1-5, with 7 positions matching TRBD1. This CDR3 has 15 amino acids. Trimming at V came to 0 bases and at J to 4 bases, leaving 3 bases not matched to a gene. The germline V gene encodes CDR1 SGHAT and CDR2 FQNNGV. The CDR3, as DNA: TGTGCCAGCAGCTTAGATGCAGGGGGGAATCAGCCCCAGCATTTT. Its translation is CASSLDAGGNQPQHF. Looking up the rest from reference TRBV11-2 and TRBJ1-5 gives the full variable domain: EAGVAQSPRYKIIEKRQSVAFWCNPISGHATLYWYQQILGQGPKLLIQFQNNGVVDDSQLPKDRFSAERLKGVDSTLKIQPAKLEDSAVYLCASSLDAGGNQPQHFGDGTRLSIL.

The sample holds many counts of this clone. Here the CDR3 reads CASKLGISTDTQYF. In DNA, the CDR3 is TGTGCCAGCAAGCTGGGTATTTCCACAGATACGCAGTATTTT. V usage is TRBV4-2 and J usage is TRBJ2-3; D call uncertain. The CDR3 spans 14 residues. CDR1 and CDR2 from the germline V gene are LGHNA and YNFKEQ. The V and J ends lost 7 bases and 2 bases respectively, with 13 bases between them.

This sequence joins TRBV7-9 and TRBJ1-1; TRBD1 might be the D (6 bases). V shed 2 bases and J shed 0 bases, with 16 bases lying between them. The CDR3 consists of 17 residues. Germline assignment: CDR1 SEHNR and CDR2 FQNEAQ (reference sequence). The DNA of the CDR3 is TGTGCCAGCAGCTTAAACAGGGATCTTAAGATGAACACTGAAGCTTTCTTT. It encodes CASSLNRDLKMNTEAFF.

This rearrangement joins TRBV7-8 to TRBJ2-1; unclear D gene. V lost 1 base to trimming and J lost 5 bases, with 0 bases between them. CDR3 size: 11 residues. Germline loops: CDR1 SGHVS, CDR2 FQNEAQ. The chain's CDR3 is CASSLDNEQFF. CDR3 sequence (DNA): TGTGCCAGCAGCTTAGACAATGAGCAGTTCTTC.

This sequence joins TRBV20-1 and TRBJ2-1; D is unclear. The CDR3 runs 11 residues. Per the germline V gene, CDR1 is DFQATT and CDR2 is SNEGSKA (reference sequence). V was trimmed by 2 bases and J by 8 bases, leaving 7 bases between them. CDR3 amino acids: CSARRSDEQFF. Here the CDR3 DNA reads TGCAGTGCTAGAAGGAGCGATGAGCAGTTCTTC.

The chain links TRBV9 to TRBJ2-5; weak D call: TRBD2 (6 bases). In germline, CDR1 is SGDLS, CDR2 YYNGEE. Trimming shortened V by 5 bases and J by 2 bases, and 10 bases separated the two germline ends. The CDR3 spans 13 residues. CDR3 in DNA: TGTGCCAGCAGAGGGACTGAACAAGAGACCCAGTACTTC. Its protein is CASRGTEQETQYF.

This CDR3 is CAISPGTPTYEQYF. In nucleotides, the CDR3 is TGTGCCATCAGTCCCGGGACACCCACCTACGAGCAGTACTTC. The chain uses TRBV10-3 and TRBJ2-7, with a weak D call TRBD1 (6 bases). The CDR3 runs to 14 residues. Deletions cut 5 bases from V and 2 bases from J, with 13 bases between. CDR1 ENHRY and CDR2 SYGVKD come from the germline V gene.

This chain links TRBV27 with TRBJ2-2; D possibly corresponds to TRBD1 (5 bases). The germline CDR1 and CDR2 sequences are MNHEY and SMNVEV (reference sequence). V lost 4 bases to trimming and J lost 2 bases, with 11 bases between them. CDR3 length: 15 amino acids. CDR3 protein: CASSSPTDNTGELFF. For the CDR3, the DNA is TGTGCCAGCAGTTCCCCGACAGACAACACCGGGGAGCTGTTTTTT.

V gene TRBV6-5 combines with J gene TRBJ2-7, with no clear D. The V and J ends lost 2 bases and 0 bases respectively, with 14 bases between them. Germline values: CDR1 MNHEY, CDR2 SVGAGI. The CDR3 sequence is 16 residues long. The CDR3 DNA follows: TGTGCCAGCAGTTACACCCCGAGACCCTTCTCCTACGAGCAGTACTTC. It codes for CASSYTPRPFSYEQYF.

The J gene is TRBJ2-2, the V gene TRBV4-3; the match to TRBD1 covers 10 bases. J gave up 6 bases and V 0 bases, and 4 bases lay outside the gene matches. Germline V gene data show CDR1 as LGHNA and CDR2 as YSLEER. CDR3 length equals 16 residues. The chain's CDR3 is CASSQDSGQGAGELFF. The CDR3, as DNA: TGCGCCAGCAGCCAAGATTCTGGACAGGGGGCCGGGGAGCTGTTTTTT.

This rearrangement joins TRBV4-3 to TRBJ2-1; possibly TRBD1 for D (6 bases). CDR3 length: 16 amino acids. The ends were cut back, 4 bases at V and 3 bases at J, with 16 bases in the middle. The germline CDR1 and CDR2 sequences are LGHNA and YSLEER. CDR3 residues: CASSRDRTVLYNEQFF. CDR3 nucleotide sequence: TGCGCCAGCAGCCGAGATCGGACAGTCCTCTACAATGAGCAGTTCTTC.

The CDR3 reads CASSYNYNSPLHF. Written as DNA, the CDR3 is TGTGCCAGCAGTTATAACTATAATTCACCCCTCCACTTT. This sequence joins TRBV27 and TRBJ1-6; no reliable D call. CDR3 length equals 13 residues. Trimming removed 4 bases from V and 3 bases from J, with 4 bases in between. Germline V gene data show CDR1 as MNHEY and CDR2 as SMNVEV (reference sequence).

The chain is built from TRBV5-6 and TRBJ2-3, with 9 positions matching TRBD1. The junction had 4 bases not matched to a gene; V was cut back by 2 bases and J by 0 bases. The CDR3 runs to 16 residues. In germline, CDR1 is SGHDT, CDR2 YYEEEE. CDR3 DNA sequence: TGTGCCAGCAGCTTATTAGGGACAGGGAGCACAGATACGCAGTATTTT. Translation: CASSLLGTGSTDTQYF.

The chain joins TRBV4-1 to TRBJ2-7, with D possibly matching TRBD1 (5 bases). Germline values: CDR1 MGHRA, CDR2 YSYEKL. The ends were cut back, 0 bases at V and 4 bases at J, with 13 bases in the middle. The CDR3 is 15 amino acids. CDR3 coding DNA: TGCGCCAGCAGCCAAGAGGGGCAGGGAAGGTACGAGCAGTACTTC. Translated: CASSQEGQGRYEQYF.

The V gene is TRBV29-1, the J gene TRBJ2-7; 7 nucleotides align to TRBD2. Trimming cost V 1 base and J 3 bases; bases outside gene matches: 12. There are 16 residues in the CDR3. Germline V gene lookup returns CDR1 SQVTM and CDR2 ANQGSEA. The CDR3 nucleotides read TGCAGCGTTGAAGCTGTACTGCCCGGGGGGATCTACGAGCAGTACTTC. Translating gives CSVEAVLPGGIYEQYF.

The gene calls are TRBV7-8 and TRBJ2-7, with D maybe TRBD1 (5 bases). Trimming stripped 3 bases from V and 0 bases from J, with 9 bases between. This CDR3 is 14 amino acids long. Germline V gives CDR1 SGHVS, CDR2 FQNEAQ. In nucleotides, the CDR3 is TGTGCCAGCAGCTTTAGGGGCGGCTCCTACGAGCAGTACTTC. Translation: CASSFRGGSYEQYF.

CDR3 region: CSVAWTGVNYGYTF. The CDR3 coding sequence is TGCAGCGTCGCCTGGACAGGCGTTAACTATGGCTACACCTTC. The genes are TRBV29-1 and TRBJ1-2, with 7 bases aligning to TRBD1. Germline assignment: CDR1 SQVTM and CDR2 ANQGSEA. J lost 1 base, V lost 6 bases, and 8 bases had no gene match. The CDR3 totals 14 residues.

The V and J genes are TRBV9 and TRBJ1-2; D uncertain. Germline V gives CDR1 SGDLS, CDR2 YYNGEE. V lost 2 bases and J lost 2, with 4 bases in between. CDR3 length: 12 residues. The CDR3 DNA follows: TGTGCCAGCAGCGTTTGGAACTATGGCTACACCTTC. The encoded protein is CASSVWNYGYTF.

The chain links TRBV30 to TRBJ1-2; D is unclear. Germline assignment: CDR1 GTSNPN and CDR2 SVGIG (reference sequence). The CDR3 totals 15 residues. V gave up 0 bases and J gave up 2 bases, with 13 bases separating them. The CDR3: CAWSVLPRENYGYTF. CDR3 coding DNA: TGTGCCTGGAGTGTATTACCGAGGGAGAACTATGGCTACACCTTC.

The V gene is TRBV7-8, the J gene TRBJ2-5, with no clear D. Per the germline V gene, CDR1 is SGHVS and CDR2 is FQNEAQ. There are 12 residues in the CDR3. Trimming took off 4 bases at V and 0 bases at J, with 3 bases between the two ends. CDR3 in amino acids: CASSSNQETQYF. CDR3 DNA sequence: TGTGCCAGCAGCTCTAACCAAGAGACCCAGTACTTC.

V and J are TRBV4-3 and TRBJ2-7; 9 nucleotides align to TRBD1. CDR1 and CDR2 (germline): LGHNA, YSLEER. Germline trimming cut 2 bases from V and 5 bases from J; bases unmatched to any gene: 13. This CDR3 comprises 17 residues. CDR3 sequence reads: CASSQFLEDRGRNEQYF. In DNA, the CDR3 is TGCGCCAGCAGCCAATTCTTGGAGGACAGGGGAAGGAACGAGCAGTACTTC.

This clone was seen just once. The genes are TRBV5-1 and TRBJ2-7, with D perhaps matching TRBD2 (5 bases). Trimming removed 0 bases at V and 7 bases at J, with 14 bases between. The CDR3 is made up of 14 amino acids. The germline CDR1 and CDR2 sequences are SGHRS and YFSETQ. The CDR3 bases are TGCGCCAGCAGCTTGGTTGGGGTCGGCGGGGAGCAGTACTTC. As protein: CASSLVGVGGEQYF.

This chain uses TRBV4-1 with TRBJ2-1; 8 nucleotides match TRBD1. Germline CDR1 reads MGHRA; CDR2 reads YSYEKL. V was clipped by 2 bases and J by 3 bases; unmatched bases: 3. The length of the CDR3 is 15 residues. The CDR3 spells CASSQPGQVYNEQFF. CDR3 nucleotide sequence: TGCGCCAGCAGCCAACCGGGACAGGTCTACAATGAGCAGTTCTTC.